This T cell receptor beta chain is from a study of T-cell reconstitution after alpha-beta-depleted transplantation in children. A TCRbeta library incorporating unique molecular identifiers was prepared. Using its own MiXCR run on the PCR reads, TCRdb lists one record per CDR3 protein. The data show about 400,000 distinct CDR3 sequences, roughly 15% seen once. There are 14 residues in the CDR3. In germline, CDR1 is MNHEY, CDR2 SVGAGI. Trimming shortened V by 3 bases and J by 6 bases, and 12 bases separated the two germline ends. Here the sequenced sample was PBMCs, taken from the stem cell graft. The sequence came from a human donor who donated a stem cell graft to a child with Fanconi anemia. V and J are TRBV6-5 and TRBJ2-1; tentative D call: TRBD2 (6 bases). CDR3 residues: CASSYGTSRNEQFF. The CDR3, as DNA: TGTGCCAGCAGTTATGGGACTTCACGCAATGAGCAGTTCTTC.